This TCR beta chain was found in a study of tumor and adjacent non-tumor tissue in lung cancer. Study summary: Stage I to III disease affected approximately 11 men and roughly 5 women aged roughly 31 to 76. About 4.17 million productive TCRbeta reads were obtained per sample on average.

Findings and limits, study-wide: In normal lung, the top 100 clones were significantly more dominant than in tumor. Shorter survival was associated with higher TCR diversity in tumors.

RNA was extracted from bulk tissue without any cell sorting. Three rounds of nested PCR, following a modified ARM-PCR protocol, produced the TCRbeta library. A single record per CDR3 protein comes from TCRdb applying MiXCR to the multiplex PCR reads. Of fewer than 80,000 distinct CDR3 sequences in the sample, roughly 75% were seen once. Of note for this clonotype: What it recognizes is unknown. At one boundary the junction diverges from the germline segment, which might be a read error.

The CDR3 extends over 15 amino acids. Germline CDR1 reads SGHRS; CDR2 reads YFSETQ. Sequenced: lung tumor tissue. This clonotype was sampled from a woman in her 70s with non-small cell lung cancer. This chain links TRBV5-1 with TRBJ2-4; 7 bases fit TRBD1. The CDR3 DNA reads TGCGCCAGCAGTCCAGGGGGTGTGGCCAAAAACAATCAGTACTTC. Translation gives CASSPGGVAKNNQYF.